This entry lists 10 T cell receptor beta chains sequenced from one sample in a study of shared clonotypes between healthy human individuals. Clones were sequenced by immunoSEQ multiplex PCR, and TCRdb holds only the in-frame ones, with some missing. The sample holds approximately 1.9 million clones, about 94% seen once. The naive CD8 fraction comprised CD45RO-negative cells positively selected for CCR7 and excluded terminally differentiated effector memory CD45RA+ cells. Input material: naive CD8+ T cells from PBMCs. The receptors were gathered from a man between 18 and 29 years old in good health. Some clones in this sample may be carry-over from other donors' samples.

J is TRBJ2-1 and V is TRBV7-8, with 15 bases that match TRBD2. The germline gives CDR1 SGHVS, CDR2 FQNEAQ. CDR3 length: 18 amino acids. J was trimmed by 3 bases and V by 5 bases; bases with no gene match: 8. The DNA for the CDR3 is TGTGCCAGCAGCCCGGGACTAGCGGGAGGTACCTTCTACAATGAGCAGTTCTTC. It yields the protein CASSPGLAGGTFYNEQFF.

The V and J genes are TRBV9 and TRBJ2-7; 10 nucleotides agree with TRBD2. CDR3 length equals 18 residues. V was pared by 0 bases and J by 0 bases, with 9 bases of the junction left unmatched. From germline, CDR1 is SGDLS and CDR2 YYNGEE. The CDR3 DNA follows: TGTGCCAGCAGCGTAGCTAGTACTAGCGGGGCTAGCTCCTACGAGCAGTACTTC. As protein: CASSVASTSGASSYEQYF.

The CDR3 protein is CASSLVLPPNIQYF. Here the CDR3 DNA reads TGTGCCAGCAGCTTAGTGCTCCCCCCCAACATTCAGTACTTC. The chain has TRBV7-9 and TRBJ2-4; D unclear. Trimming pared 1 base from V and 7 bases from J, leaving 11 bases between. The CDR3 contains 14 residues. Per germline, CDR1 SEHNR and CDR2 FQNEAQ (reference sequence).

V and J are TRBV27 and TRBJ1-1; no reliable D call. Germline loops: CDR1 MNHEY, CDR2 SMNVEV (reference sequence). The V end lost 5 bases, the J end lost 5 bases, and 12 bases lay between the germline ends. The length of the CDR3 is 13 residues. The CDR3, as DNA: TGTGCCAGCAGTCATGAGACGGGAACTGAAGCTTTCTTT. Translated: CASSHETGTEAFF.

The V call is TRBV7-9, the J call TRBJ2-1; 14 bases align to TRBD2. Trimming at V came to 6 bases and at J to 8 bases, leaving 12 bases not matched to a gene. Germline V CDR1 and CDR2: SEHNR, FQNEAQ (reference sequence). CDR3 size: 17 residues. The CDR3 spells CASRLSPRGLAGDEQFF. The CDR3 DNA reads as TGTGCCAGCAGGTTAAGCCCCCGGGGACTAGCGGGAGATGAGCAGTTCTTC.

This clone occurred once. Here the CDR3 DNA reads TGTGCCAGCAGCTTAGATTGGCTCCTCTCTGGGGTAAATGAGCAGTTCTTC. Translating gives CASSLDWLLSGVNEQFF. The chain combines TRBV7-6 with TRBJ2-1; D is uncertain. This CDR3 has 17 residues. Germline assignment: CDR1 SGHVS and CDR2 FNYEAQ. The V end lost 1 base, the J end lost 7 bases, and 20 bases lay between the germline ends.

The chain has TRBV7-9 and TRBJ2-2, with 8 nucleotides matching TRBD2. J was trimmed by 5 bases and V by 4 bases; bases with no gene match: 6. This CDR3 contains 15 residues. The germline V gene encodes CDR1 SEHNR and CDR2 FQNEAQ (reference sequence). The CDR3 protein is CASSYPGLDTGELFF. The CDR3 coding sequence is TGTGCCAGCAGCTACCCGGGACTAGATACCGGGGAGCTGTTTTTT. Full variable domain (remainder filled in from reference TRBV7-9 and TRBJ2-2): DTGVSQNPRHKITKRGQNVTFRCDPISEHNRLYWYRQTLGQGPEFLTYFQNEAQLEKSRLLSDRFSAERPKGSFSTLEIQRTEQGDSAMYLCASSYPGLDTGELFFGEGSRLTVL.

The chain couples TRBV6-5 to TRBJ1-2; 8 bases are a match to TRBD1. CDR3 length: 14 amino acids. With 6 bases clipped from V and 2 bases from J, the junction kept 5 bases outside the gene matches. The germline gives CDR1 MNHEY, CDR2 SVGAGI. The CDR3 nucleotides read TGTGCCAGCAGCATGGGACAGGCGAACTATGGCTACACCTTC. Translation: CASSMGQANYGYTF.

This clone was seen just once. V and J are TRBV11-3 and TRBJ2-7, with D maybe TRBD2 (5 bases). The CDR3 runs 13 residues. Germline CDR1 is SGHNT and CDR2 is YENEEA. V gave up 5 bases and J gave up 9 bases, with 17 bases separating them. Written as DNA, the CDR3 is TGTGCCAGCAGCCGAGGGATCGGGGAAGGGCAGTACTTC. It encodes CASSRGIGEGQYF.

The CDR3 spells CAISEGDSLHEQYF. The CDR3 region has the DNA TGTGCCATCAGTGAGGGGGACAGCCTCCACGAGCAGTACTTC. The chain carries TRBV10-3 and TRBJ2-7; 7 bases line up with TRBD1. The germline gives CDR1 ENHRY, CDR2 SYGVKD. The CDR3 is 14 amino acids. V trimming: 2 bases; J trimming: 5 bases; junction bases outside the gene matches: 6.